This TCR delta chain came from a study of γδ T cells in repeated Plasmodium falciparum infection. At the level of the study: Timepoints: baseline, immediately before selected infections, and 21 days after every infection. The study's findings and limits: Compared with Australian children, Malian Vdelta2-negative repertoires seemed more clonal, less diverse, less shared. In Vdelta2-negative, largely Vdelta1+, gammadelta repertoires, repeated controlled infections appeared to drive clonal selection waves.

Flow sorting of PBMC yielded separate Vgamma9/Vdelta2+ and Vdelta2-negative gammadelta T cell populations for bulk repertoire analysis. Sequencing covered both gamma and delta TCR chains per sample. TCRdb applied CATT to the multiplex PCR reads for clone calling. The table shows some 51,000 delta-chain clones, with about 2% occurring only once. V was clipped by 2 bases and J by 3 bases; unmatched bases: 32. The CDR3 consists of 23 residues. CDR1 is GEAIGNYY, CDR2 EKD, per germline. This clone appeared a few times. Its antigen is still unknown. TCRdb's protein for this DNA is that of a much larger clone and differs from the translation at residue 18, likely a read error; the protein shown is the DNA translation.

This TCR was sampled from a pool of human donors (malaria-infected and uninfected, not separated). Sequenced material: gamma-delta T cells from blood. J is TRDJ1 and V is TRDV2; TRDD2 matches 7 bases. In the absence of a J gene in TCRdb, the DNA was matched to germline to assign it here. CDR3 loop: CACDMVGFLPNLPAGAYSDKLIF. Written as DNA, the CDR3 is TGTGCCTGTGACATGGTCGGATTCCTCCCAAACCTTCCTGCTGGAGCGTACTCCGATAAACTCATCTTT.